This T cell receptor beta chain was profiled in a study of blood T cells in healthy people across ages. General study points: The CMV status of each donor remained undetermined, and this could have confounded shifts in expanded clonotypes.

The use of a sample-barcoded 5' primer and a J-beta primer mix characterized a second PCR of about 6 to 11 cycles. Every sample produced at least 3 million CDR3-containing paired-end reads. TCRdb redid the calling of the 5' RACE reads with MiXCR, one entry per CDR3 protein. The data hold more than 1.4 million distinct CDR3 sequences, with 35% to 45% observed a single time. The CDR3 has 14 residues. From germline, CDR1 is SGHDT and CDR2 YYEEEE. Trimming at V came to 5 bases and at J to 4 bases, leaving 7 bases not matched to a gene. In its sample, this clonotype was seen a few times. Antigen: not known. Ten milliliters of peripheral blood were drawn from each donor into EDTA-treated tubes.

The sequencing sample was made of blood. The V gene is TRBV5-6, the J gene TRBJ2-7, with 9 nucleotides matching TRBD2. This receptor was identified in a woman in her late teens or twenties in good health. This CDR3 is CASSEAGGEYEQYF. The DNA of the CDR3 is TGTGCCAGCAGTGAAGCGGGGGGTGAATACGAGCAGTACTTC.